This T cell receptor beta chain was profiled in a study of T cells in narcolepsy. CDR1 and CDR2 from the germline V gene are LNHNV and YYDKDF (reference sequence). The germline V and J ends were trimmed by 0 bases and 4 bases, with 3 bases remaining between them. The CDR3 loop spans 12 amino acids. Measured with immunoSEQ multiplex PCR; TCRdb has only the in-frame clones, and not every one. The sample records under 40,000 clones, around 83% being singletons. The rearrangement joins TRBV15 to TRBJ1-2; D unclear. The sequencing sample was made of memory (CD45RA-) CD4+ T cells from blood. The sequence was obtained from a human donor in good health. CDR3 in amino acids: CATSRDVYGYTF. The CDR3 DNA reads TGTGCCACCAGCAGAGATGTCTATGGCTACACCTTC.